Described below is a single T cell receptor (beta chain) sequence and its context. What it binds is not known. The same CDR3 arises from other DNA sequences in this sample as well. The record originates from a study of cytomegalovirus exposure and HLA in healthy donors. Looking at the study overall: T cells numbering about 179 million yielded more than 100 million unique TCR beta sequences in an earlier analysis. Findings and limits, study-wide: Sequencing artifact likely explains a cluster of highly shared sequence variants. For cytomegalovirus status, the classifier reportedly gave diagnoses with high specificity and sensitivity. The listing of 150 to 200 TCR beta chains classed them as cytomegalovirus-associated.

Vbeta (60) and Jbeta (13) primers were used in the PCR. This table comes from immunoSEQ multiplex PCR, and its TCRdb copy is limited to in-frame clones, with some not included. The table has approximately 120,000 clones, approximately 78% seen once; the top ten hold more than 3%. The CDR3 contains 14 residues. V lost 4 bases to trimming and J lost 8 bases, with 12 bases between them. The germline V gene encodes CDR1 MNHNS and CDR2 SASEGT. The V call is TRBV6-1, the J call TRBJ1-6, with D maybe TRBD1 (6 bases). This TCR was sampled from a man between 35 and 55 years old in good health and CMV-seronegative. The sequencing input was PBMCs. The CDR3 DNA is TGTGCCAGCAGTGGCCGGCAGGGGTATTCACCCCTCCACTTT. Encoded protein: CASSGRQGYSPLHF.